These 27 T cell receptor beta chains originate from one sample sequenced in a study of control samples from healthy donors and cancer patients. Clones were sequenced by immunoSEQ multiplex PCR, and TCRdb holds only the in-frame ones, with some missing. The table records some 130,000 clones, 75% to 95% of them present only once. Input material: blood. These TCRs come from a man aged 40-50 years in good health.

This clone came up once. This chain's CDR3 is CASSLATEAYEQYF. The CDR3 DNA reads as TGCGCCAGCAGCTTGGCGACGGAGGCCTACGAGCAGTACTTC. This chain connects TRBV5-1 to TRBJ2-7, with a tentative D call TRBD2 (5 bases). From germline, CDR1 is SGHRS and CDR2 YFSETQ. The CDR3 spans 14 residues. Trimming removed 0 bases from V and 2 bases from J, with 9 bases in between.

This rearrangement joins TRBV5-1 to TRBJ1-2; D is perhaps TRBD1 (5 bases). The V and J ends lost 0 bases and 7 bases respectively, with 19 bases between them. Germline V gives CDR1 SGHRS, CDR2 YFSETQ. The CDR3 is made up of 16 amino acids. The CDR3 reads CASSLDPGQGGGGYTF. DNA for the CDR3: TGCGCCAGCAGCTTGGATCCTGGGCAGGGAGGTGGTGGCTACACCTTC.

CDR3 sequence (DNA): TGTGCCAGCAGCATGAACGCAGGGAAAGAGACCCAGTACTTC. It translates to CASSMNAGKETQYF. This chain links TRBV7-8 with TRBJ2-5; D possibly corresponds to TRBD1 (5 bases). The CDR3 has 14 residues. Trimming cost V 5 bases and J 3 bases, with 13 bases left between them. In germline, CDR1 is SGHVS, CDR2 FQNEAQ.

Here the CDR3 reads CASSYSNSGNTIYF. CDR3 DNA sequence: TGTGCCAGCAGTTACTCGAACTCTGGAAACACCATATATTTT. V is TRBV6-5 and J is TRBJ1-3; D gene ambiguous. CDR1 and CDR2 from the germline V gene are MNHEY and SVGAGI. This CDR3 has 14 residues. The germline V and J ends were trimmed by 0 bases and 0 bases, with 3 bases remaining between them.

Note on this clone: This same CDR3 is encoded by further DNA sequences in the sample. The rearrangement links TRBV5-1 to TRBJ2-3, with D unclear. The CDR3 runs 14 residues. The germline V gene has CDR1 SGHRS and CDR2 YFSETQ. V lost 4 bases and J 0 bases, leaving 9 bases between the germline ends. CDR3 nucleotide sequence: TGCGCCAGCAGCCCCACGACTAGCACAGATACGCAGTATTTT. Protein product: CASSPTTSTDTQYF.

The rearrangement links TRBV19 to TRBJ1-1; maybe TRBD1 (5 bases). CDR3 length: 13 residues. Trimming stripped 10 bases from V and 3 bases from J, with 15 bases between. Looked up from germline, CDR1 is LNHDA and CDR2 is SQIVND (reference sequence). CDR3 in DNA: TGTGCCACTTCCCGGGGCCCCGACACTGAAGCTTTCTTT. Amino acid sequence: CATSRGPDTEAFF.

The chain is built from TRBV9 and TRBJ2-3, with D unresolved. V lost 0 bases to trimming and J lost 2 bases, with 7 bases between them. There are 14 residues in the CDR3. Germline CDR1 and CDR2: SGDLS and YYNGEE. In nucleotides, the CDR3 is TGTGCCAGCAGCGTAGGGCAATCCACAGATACGCAGTATTTT. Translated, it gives CASSVGQSTDTQYF.

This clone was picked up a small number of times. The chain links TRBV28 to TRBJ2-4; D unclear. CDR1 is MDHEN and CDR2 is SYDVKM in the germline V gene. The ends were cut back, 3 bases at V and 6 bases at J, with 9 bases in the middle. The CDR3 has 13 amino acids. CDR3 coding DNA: TGTGCCAGCAGTTTTTGGGTGGCAAACATTCAGTACTTC. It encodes CASSFWVANIQYF. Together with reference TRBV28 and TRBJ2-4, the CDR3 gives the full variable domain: DVKVTQSSRYLVKRTGEKVFLECVQDMDHENMFWYRQDPGLGLRLIYFSYDVKMKEKGDIPEGYSVSREKKERFSLILESASTNQTSMYLCASSFWVANIQYFGAGTRLSVL.

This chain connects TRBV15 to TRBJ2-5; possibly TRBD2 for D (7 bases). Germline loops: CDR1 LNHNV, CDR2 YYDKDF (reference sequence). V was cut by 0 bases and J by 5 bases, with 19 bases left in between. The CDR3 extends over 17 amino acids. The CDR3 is CATSRDLARGGLETQYF. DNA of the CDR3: TGTGCCACCAGCAGAGATCTAGCCCGCGGGGGCCTTGAGACCCAGTACTTC. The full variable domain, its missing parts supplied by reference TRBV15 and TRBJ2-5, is DAMVIQNPRYQVTQFGKPVTLSCSQTLNHNVMYWYQQKSSQAPKLLFHYYDKDFNNEADTPDNFQSRRPNTSFCFLDIRSPGLGDTAMYLCATSRDLARGGLETQYFGPGTRLLVL.

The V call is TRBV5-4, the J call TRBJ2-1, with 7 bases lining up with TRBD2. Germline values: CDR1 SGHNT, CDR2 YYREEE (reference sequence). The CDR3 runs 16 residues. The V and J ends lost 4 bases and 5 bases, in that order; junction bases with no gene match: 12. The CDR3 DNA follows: TGTGCCAGCAGCCACATAGCGGGCCGGGCCGACAATGAGCAGTTCTTC. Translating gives CASSHIAGRADNEQFF.

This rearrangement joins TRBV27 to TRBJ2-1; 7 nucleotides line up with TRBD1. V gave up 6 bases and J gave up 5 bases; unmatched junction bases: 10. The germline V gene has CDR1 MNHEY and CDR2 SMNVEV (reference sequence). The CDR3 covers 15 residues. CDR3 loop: CASRILDRRHNEQFF. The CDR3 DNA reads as TGTGCCAGCAGAATACTGGACAGGCGCCACAATGAGCAGTTCTTC.

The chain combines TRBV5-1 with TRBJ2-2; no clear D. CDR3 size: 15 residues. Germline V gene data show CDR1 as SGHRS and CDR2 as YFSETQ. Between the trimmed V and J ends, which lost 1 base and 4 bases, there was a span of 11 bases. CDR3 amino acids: CASSLLAQLTGELFF. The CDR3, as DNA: TGCGCCAGCAGCTTGCTGGCGCAGCTCACCGGGGAGCTGTTTTTT.

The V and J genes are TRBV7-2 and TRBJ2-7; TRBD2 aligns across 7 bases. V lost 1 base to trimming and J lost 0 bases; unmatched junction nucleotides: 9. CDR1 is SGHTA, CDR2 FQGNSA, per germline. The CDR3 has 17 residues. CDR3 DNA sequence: TGTGCCAGCAGCTTAGACAGACTAGCCCAGAGCTCCTACGAGCAGTACTTC. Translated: CASSLDRLAQSSYEQYF.

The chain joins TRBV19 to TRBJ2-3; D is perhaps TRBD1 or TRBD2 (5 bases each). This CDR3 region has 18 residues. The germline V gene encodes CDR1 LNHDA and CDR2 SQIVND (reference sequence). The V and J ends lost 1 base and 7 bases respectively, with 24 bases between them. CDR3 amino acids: CASSIVLSTGTPQNTQYF. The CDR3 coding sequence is TGTGCCAGTAGTATAGTCCTTTCAACCGGGACCCCACAGAATACGCAGTATTTT.

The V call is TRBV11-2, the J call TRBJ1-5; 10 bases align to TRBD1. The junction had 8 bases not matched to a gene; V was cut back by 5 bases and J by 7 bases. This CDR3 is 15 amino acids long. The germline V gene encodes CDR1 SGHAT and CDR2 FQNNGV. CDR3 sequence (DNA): TGTGCCAGCAGCGCCCGACAGGGGGCAGGGCAGCCCCAGCATTTT. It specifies CASSARQGAGQPQHF.

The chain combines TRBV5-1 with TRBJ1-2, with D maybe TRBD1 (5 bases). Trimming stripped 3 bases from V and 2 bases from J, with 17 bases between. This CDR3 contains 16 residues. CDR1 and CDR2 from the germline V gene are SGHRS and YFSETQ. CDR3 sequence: CASSSGHSSGNYGYTF. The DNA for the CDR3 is TGCGCCAGCAGCTCCGGACACTCGAGTGGAAACTATGGCTACACCTTC.

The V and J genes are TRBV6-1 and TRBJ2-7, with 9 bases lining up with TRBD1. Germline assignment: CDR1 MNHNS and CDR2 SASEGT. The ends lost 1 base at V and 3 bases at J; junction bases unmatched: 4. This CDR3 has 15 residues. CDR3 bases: TGTGCCAGCAGTGAAGGGACAGGGGACAACTACGAGCAGTACTTC. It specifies CASSEGTGDNYEQYF.

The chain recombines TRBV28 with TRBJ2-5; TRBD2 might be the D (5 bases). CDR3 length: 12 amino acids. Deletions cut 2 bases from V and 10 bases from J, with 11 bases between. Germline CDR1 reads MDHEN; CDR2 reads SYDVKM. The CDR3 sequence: CASSLVNGIQYF. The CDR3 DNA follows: TGTGCCAGCAGTTTAGTGAACGGGATCCAGTACTTC.

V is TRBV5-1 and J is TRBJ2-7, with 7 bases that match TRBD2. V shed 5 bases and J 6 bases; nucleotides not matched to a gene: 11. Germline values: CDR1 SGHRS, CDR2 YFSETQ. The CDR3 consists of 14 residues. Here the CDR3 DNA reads TGCGCCAGCAGTGCCCTCGCGGGGGAGGCCGAGCAGTACTTC. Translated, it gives CASSALAGEAEQYF.

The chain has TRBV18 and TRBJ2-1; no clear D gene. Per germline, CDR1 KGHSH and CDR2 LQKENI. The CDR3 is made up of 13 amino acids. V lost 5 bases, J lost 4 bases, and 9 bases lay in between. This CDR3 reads CASSSTIYNEQFF. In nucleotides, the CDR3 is TGTGCCAGCTCATCCACTATATACAATGAGCAGTTCTTC.

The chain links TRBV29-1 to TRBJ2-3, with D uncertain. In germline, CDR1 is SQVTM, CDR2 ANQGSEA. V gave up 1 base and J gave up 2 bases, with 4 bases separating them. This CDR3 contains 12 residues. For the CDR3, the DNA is TGCAGCGTTGAAGTATCCACAGATACGCAGTATTTT. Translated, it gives CSVEVSTDTQYF.

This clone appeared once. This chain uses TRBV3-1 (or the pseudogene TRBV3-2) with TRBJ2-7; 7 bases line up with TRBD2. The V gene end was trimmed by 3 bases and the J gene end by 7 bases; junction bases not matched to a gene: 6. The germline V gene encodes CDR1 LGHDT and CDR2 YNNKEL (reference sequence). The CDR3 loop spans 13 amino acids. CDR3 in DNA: TGTGCCAGCAGCCAGTTGAGGGAGGGAGAGCAGTACTTC. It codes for CASSQLREGEQYF.

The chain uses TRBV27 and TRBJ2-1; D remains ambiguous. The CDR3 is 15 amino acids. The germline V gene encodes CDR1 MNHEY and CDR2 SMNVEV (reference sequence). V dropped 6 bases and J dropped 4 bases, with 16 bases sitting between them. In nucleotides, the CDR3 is TGTGCCAGCAGCCCCCAAGCTGGATGGTACAATGAGCAGTTCTTC. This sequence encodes CASSPQAGWYNEQFF.

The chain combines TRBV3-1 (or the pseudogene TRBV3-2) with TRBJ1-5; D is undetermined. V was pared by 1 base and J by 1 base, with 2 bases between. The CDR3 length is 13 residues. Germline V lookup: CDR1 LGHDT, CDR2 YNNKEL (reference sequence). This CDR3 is CASSQASNQPQHF. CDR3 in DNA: TGTGCCAGCAGCCAAGCCAGCAATCAGCCCCAGCATTTT.

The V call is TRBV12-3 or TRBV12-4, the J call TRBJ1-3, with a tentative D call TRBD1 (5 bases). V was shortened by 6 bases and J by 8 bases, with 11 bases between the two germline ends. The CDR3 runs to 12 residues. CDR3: CASSPRGDTIYF. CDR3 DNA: TGTGCCAGCAGCCCCCGGGGGGACACCATATATTTT.

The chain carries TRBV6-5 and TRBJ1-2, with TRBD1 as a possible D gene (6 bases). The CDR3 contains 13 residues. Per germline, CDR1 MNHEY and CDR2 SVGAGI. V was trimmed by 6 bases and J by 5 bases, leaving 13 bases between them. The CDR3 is CASRNGGAYGYTF. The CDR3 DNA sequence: TGTGCCAGCAGAAATGGGGGGGCTTATGGCTACACCTTC.

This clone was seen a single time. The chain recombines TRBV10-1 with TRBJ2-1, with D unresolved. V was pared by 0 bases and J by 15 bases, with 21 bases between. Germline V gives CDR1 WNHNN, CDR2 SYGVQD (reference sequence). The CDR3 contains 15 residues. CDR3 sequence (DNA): TGCGCCAGCAGTGAGTCGATCGGCCGGGTTTTTAGTCTGTTCTTC. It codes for CASSESIGRVFSLFF.